Below, 26 T cell receptor beta chains from the same sample are listed, as sequenced in a study of cytomegalovirus exposure and HLA in healthy donors. Primers: 60 Vbeta forward and 13 Jbeta reverse. Data came from immunoSEQ multiplex PCR; TCRdb stores just in-frame clones and leaves some out. The sample contains over 120,000 clones, 70% of which appear only once. The sample taken for sequencing was PBMCs. The receptor source for this set is an older woman in good health and CMV-seropositive.

This chain uses TRBV27 with TRBJ2-7, with 8 bases lining up with TRBD2. The CDR3 is 16 residues long. V gave up 3 bases and J gave up 3 bases; unmatched junction bases: 10. Per the germline V gene, CDR1 is MNHEY and CDR2 is SMNVEV (reference sequence). As DNA, the CDR3 is TGTGCCAGCAGTTTTAGGTTAGCGGGATCCTTCTACGAGCAGTACTTC. This codes for CASSFRLAGSFYEQYF.

The chain recombines TRBV29-1 with TRBJ2-7; D might be TRBD2 (5 bases). The CDR3 totals 12 residues. Trimming took 6 bases from V and 7 from J, leaving 16 bases between them. CDR1 SQVTM and CDR2 ANQGSEA come from the germline V gene. CDR3 in DNA: TGCAGCGTGCGGACTGCGAATGTGGAGCAGTACTTC. It encodes CSVRTANVEQYF.

The CDR3 DNA reads as TGTGCCAGCTCACCATCCTCAGGGGATCAGCCCCAGCATTTT. It yields the protein CASSPSSGDQPQHF. The V call is TRBV18, the J call TRBJ1-5, with a tentative D call TRBD1 (6 bases). The CDR3 runs to 14 residues. V lost 2 bases and J lost 5, with 10 bases in between. Germline V gene data show CDR1 as KGHSH and CDR2 as LQKENI.

This sequence joins TRBV18 and TRBJ2-3, with 9 bases aligning to TRBD2. The V segment lost 3 bases and the J segment 1 base; nucleotides outside the gene matches: 2. The CDR3 runs to 15 residues. Germline lookup yields CDR1 KGHSH and CDR2 LQKENI. The CDR3 DNA reads TGTGCCAGCTCACCTCGACTAGCGGGCACAGATACGCAGTATTTT. As protein: CASSPRLAGTDTQYF.

The genes are TRBV18 and TRBJ2-1, with 11 nucleotides matching TRBD1. V shed 2 bases and J 8 bases; nucleotides not matched to a gene: 2. CDR1 is KGHSH, CDR2 LQKENI, per germline. The length of the CDR3 is 14 residues. CDR3 bases: TGTGCCAGCTCACCAAGGACAGGGGGCGATGAGCAGTTCTTC. It encodes CASSPRTGGDEQFF. The full variable domain, rest sourced from reference TRBV18 and TRBJ2-1, is NAGVMQNPRHLVRRRGQEARLRCSPMKGHSHVYWYRQLPEEGLKFMVYLQKENIIDESGMPKERFSAEFPKEGPSILRIQQVVRGDSAAYFCASSPRTGGDEQFFGPGTRLTVL.

This clone appeared a few times. This chain joins TRBV29-1 and TRBJ2-1; 8 bases line up with TRBD2. With 3 bases clipped from V and 5 bases from J, the junction kept 3 bases outside the gene matches. From germline, CDR1 is SQVTM and CDR2 ANQGSEA. CDR3 length: 13 amino acids. CDR3 loop: CSVEGGRHNEQFF. The CDR3 DNA reads TGCAGCGTTGAGGGCGGGAGGCACAATGAGCAGTTCTTC.

This chain links TRBV13 with TRBJ1-1; the match to TRBD1 covers 9 bases. The CDR3 extends over 15 amino acids. J gave up 1 base and V 5 bases, and 5 bases lay outside the gene matches. Germline CDR1 and CDR2: PRHDT and FYEKMQ (reference sequence). Written as DNA, the CDR3 is TGTGCCAGCAGCCTCGGGACAGGGAAGAACACTGAAGCTTTCTTT. Its protein is CASSLGTGKNTEAFF.

The chain links TRBV5-1 to TRBJ2-1, with TRBD2 matching over 7 bases. The CDR3 has 15 residues. The trim removed 4 bases at V and 7 bases at J, leaving 11 bases unmatched. Per germline, CDR1 SGHRS and CDR2 YFSETQ. CDR3 sequence (DNA): TGCGCCAGCAGCCCTTTCGGCCTAGCGGAAAATGAGCAGTTCTTC. Its protein product is CASSPFGLAENEQFF.

The V call is TRBV28, the J call TRBJ2-5; D gene unclear. V was clipped by 5 bases and J by 4 bases, with 2 bases between them. This CDR3 has 10 amino acids. Germline V gene lookup returns CDR1 MDHEN and CDR2 SYDVKM. As DNA, the CDR3 is TGTGCCAGCAGTCTAGAGACCCAGTACTTC. This gives the protein CASSLETQYF.

The sample holds a few counts of this clone. V is TRBV16 and J is TRBJ2-7; TRBD1 aligns across 11 bases. V gave up 5 bases and J gave up 4 bases; unmatched junction bases: 1. Germline loops: CDR1 KGHSY, CDR2 FQNENV. The CDR3 consists of 13 residues. CDR3 sequence: CASSGTGGYEQYF. CDR3 DNA: TGTGCCAGCAGCGGGACAGGGGGTTACGAGCAGTACTTC.

CDR3 sequence: CASSLEGQGTDTQYF. The DNA for the CDR3 is TGCGCCAGCAGCTTGGAGGGACAGGGGACAGATACGCAGTATTTT. This chain links TRBV5-1 with TRBJ2-3, with TRBD1 matching 10 bases. This CDR3 contains 15 residues. The germline CDR1 and CDR2 sequences are SGHRS and YFSETQ. V shed 0 bases, J shed 3 bases, and the junction held 1 base outside the gene matches.

The gene calls are TRBV19 and TRBJ1-2, with 9 positions matching TRBD1. CDR1 and CDR2 (germline): LNHDA, SQIVND (reference sequence). Trimming took 7 bases from V and 8 from J; bases not matched to a gene: 11. There are 14 residues in the CDR3. CDR3 region: CASKLQDRGMGYTF. DNA for the CDR3: TGTGCCAGTAAGCTACAGGACAGGGGAATGGGCTACACCTTC.

Worth noting for this clone: Other DNA sequences from this sample encode an identical CDR3 as well. The CDR3 sequence: CASSLGSSSGANVLTF. CDR3 sequence (DNA): TGCGCCAGCAGCTTGGGGAGTAGCTCTGGGGCCAACGTCCTGACTTTC. This chain joins TRBV5-1 and TRBJ2-6; D unclear. The CDR3 length is 16 residues. V was pared by 0 bases and J by 0 bases, with 7 bases between. CDR1 is SGHRS, CDR2 YFSETQ, per germline.

The sample holds one count of this clone. This chain joins TRBV5-1 and TRBJ2-7; a possible D gene is TRBD1 (5 bases). Germline V gene data show CDR1 as SGHRS and CDR2 as YFSETQ. The V end was cut by 6 bases, the J end by 3 bases, with 7 bases between. CDR3 length: 11 amino acids. The CDR3 here is CASTQGYEQYF. CDR3 bases: TGCGCCAGCACTCAGGGCTACGAGCAGTACTTC.

Only one count was recorded for this clone. This sequence joins TRBV5-1 and TRBJ1-4; D is unresolved. Germline lookup yields CDR1 SGHRS and CDR2 YFSETQ. This CDR3 region has 15 residues. The V and J ends lost 3 bases and 0 bases respectively, with 9 bases between them. The CDR3 coding sequence is TGCGCCAGCAGCTGGTCGCAGGCAACTAATGAAAAACTGTTTTTT. Translated, it gives CASSWSQATNEKLFF.

CDR3 loop: CASSPGTESSYEQYF. In DNA form, the CDR3 reads TGTGCCAGCAGCCCTGGGACAGAGAGCTCCTACGAGCAGTACTTC. The rearrangement joins TRBV5-4 to TRBJ2-7; TRBD1 aligns across 7 bases. Germline CDR1 is SGHNT and CDR2 is YYREEE (reference sequence). This CDR3 region has 15 residues. V was clipped by 4 bases and J by 0 bases; unmatched bases: 7.

The rearrangement links TRBV12-5 to TRBJ2-1; TRBD2 matches 7 bases. CDR3 length equals 13 residues. CDR1 and CDR2 (germline): LGHNT, FRNRAP. V dropped 5 bases and J dropped 12; count of bases not matched to a gene: 10. This CDR3 is CASGASSGWGQFF. The CDR3 DNA reads TGTGCTAGTGGTGCCTCTAGCGGATGGGGGCAGTTCTTC.

Only a few counts were recorded for this clone. V is TRBV2 and J is TRBJ1-1, with D maybe TRBD1 (5 bases). Germline V lookup: CDR1 SNHLY, CDR2 FYNNEI. The V gene lost 6 bases and the J gene lost 1 base, with 9 bases spanning the gap. This CDR3 region has 13 residues. CDR3 sequence: CASRPDRNTEAFF. The DNA for the CDR3 is TGTGCCAGCAGACCCGACAGGAACACTGAAGCTTTCTTT.

In this sample, this clone turned up once. This chain links TRBV28 with TRBJ1-5, with 8 bases that match TRBD1. Germline CDR1 MDHEN, CDR2 SYDVKM. The CDR3 runs 15 residues. Trimming removed 7 bases from V and 3 bases from J; junction bases left unmatched: 8. The CDR3 loop reads CASTMTGVPNQPQHF. As DNA, the CDR3 is TGTGCCAGCACCATGACAGGGGTCCCCAATCAGCCCCAGCATTTT.

The J gene is TRBJ1-2, the V gene TRBV29-1; the D is unclear. Germline V gives CDR1 SQVTM, CDR2 ANQGSEA. The CDR3 runs to 12 residues. V shed 3 bases and J shed 8 bases, with 13 bases lying between them. CDR3 protein: CSVDSGDSGYTF. In DNA, the CDR3 is TGCAGCGTTGATAGCGGGGATAGCGGCTACACCTTC.

The chain has TRBV5-1 and TRBJ2-1; the match to TRBD2 covers 7 bases. CDR3 size: 15 residues. V lost 0 bases, J lost 9 bases, and 9 bases stayed unmatched. Germline V gene lookup returns CDR1 SGHRS and CDR2 YFSETQ. The CDR3 nucleotides are TGCGCCAGCAGCTTGGGCTCGGGGGGTCCGGCTGAGCAGTTCTTC. As protein: CASSLGSGGPAEQFF. Full variable domain (remainder filled in from reference TRBV5-1 and TRBJ2-1): KAGVTQTPRYLIKTRGQQVTLSCSPISGHRSVSWYQQTPGQGLQFLFEYFSETQRNKGNFPGRFSGRQFSNSRSEMNVSTLELGDSALYLCASSLGSGGPAEQFFGPGTRLTVL.

V usage is TRBV6-1 and J usage is TRBJ1-5; perhaps TRBD1 as D (5 bases). The CDR3 has 14 residues. The V gene's germline CDR1 is MNHNS and CDR2 SASEGT. The germline V and J ends were trimmed by 0 bases and 7 bases, with 10 bases remaining between them. The CDR3 loop is CASSEAATDQPQHF. Written as DNA, the CDR3 is TGTGCCAGCAGTGAAGCCGCGACAGACCAGCCCCAGCATTTT.

The genes are TRBV6-1 and TRBJ2-3; a weak D match, TRBD2 (5 bases). V was shortened by 6 bases and J by 3 bases, with 10 bases between the two germline ends. CDR1 is MNHNS and CDR2 is SASEGT in the germline V gene. CDR3 length: 13 residues. The CDR3 DNA sequence: TGTGCCAGCAGCCCCGGCGGGACAGATACGCAGTATTTT. Its translation: CASSPGGTDTQYF.

The J gene is TRBJ1-1, the V gene TRBV10-1; TRBD1 agrees at 12 bases. The CDR3 sequence is 15 residues long. From germline, CDR1 is WNHNN and CDR2 SYGVQD (reference sequence). J lost 5 bases, V lost 4 bases, and 5 bases had no gene match. The CDR3 bases are TGCGCCAGCAGTGGAACGGGACAGGGGGCTACTGAAGCTTTCTTT. It yields the protein CASSGTGQGATEAFF.

This clone was observed once. This chain connects TRBV29-1 to TRBJ1-2; possibly TRBD1 for D (5 bases). The CDR3 runs to 12 residues. CDR1 is SQVTM, CDR2 ANQGSEA, per germline. Between the trimmed V and J ends, which lost 7 bases and 8 bases, there was a span of 17 bases. The CDR3 sequence is CSGGTAVNGYTF. In DNA form, the CDR3 reads TGCAGCGGCGGGACGGCAGTGAACGGCTACACCTTC. The full variable domain, its missing parts supplied by reference TRBV29-1 and TRBJ1-2, is SAVISQKPSRDICQRGTSLTIQCQVDSQVTMMFWYRQQPGQSLTLIATANQGSEATYESGFVIDKFPISRPNLTFSTLTVSNMSPEDSSIYLCSGGTAVNGYTFGSGTRLTVV.

The CDR3 DNA follows: TGTGCCAGTAGTGATTCTAGCGGAGGCACAGATACGCAGTATTTT. It codes for CASSDSSGGTDTQYF. This chain uses TRBV19 with TRBJ2-3, with 7 bases aligning to TRBD2. CDR1 is LNHDA, CDR2 SQIVND, per germline (reference sequence). The CDR3 runs to 15 residues. V shed 5 bases, J shed 1 base, and the junction held 6 bases outside the gene matches.